The T cell receptor (beta chain) described here comes from a study of preoperative IRX-2 immunotherapy in early breast cancer. Treatment here: preoperative locoregional IRX-2 cytokine immunotherapy. Preoperative locoregional IRX-2 cytokine immunotherapy was tested in the phase Ib source study. Here immunoSEQ multiplex PCR was the method, and the copy in TCRdb shows in-frame clones only, minus some. The profile shows 20,000 to 30,000 clones, roughly 80% of them singletons. The CDR3 extends over 15 amino acids. CDR1 is SGHNT and CDR2 is YENEEA in the germline V gene. Trimming took off 2 bases at V and 7 bases at J, with 15 bases between the two ends.

Sample: lymph node tissue, taken after IRX-2 immunotherapy. The chain joins TRBV11-3 to TRBJ2-1, with D hard to call. The receptor comes from a human donor with breast cancer. This chain's CDR3 is CASSLTSQDGNEQFF. For the CDR3, the DNA is TGTGCCAGCAGCTTAACCAGTCAGGACGGTAATGAGCAGTTCTTC. Complete variable domain (other parts from reference TRBV11-3 and TRBJ2-1): EAGVVQSPRYKIIEKKQPVAFWCNPISGHNTLYWYLQNLGQGPELLIRYENEEAVDDSQLPKDRFSAERLKGVDSTLKIQPAELGDSAVYLCASSLTSQDGNEQFFGPGTRLTVL.